The TCR beta chain under discussion was sequenced for a study of cytomegalovirus exposure and HLA in healthy donors. General study points: CMV serostatus was the sole immune exposure data available. The authors listed 150 to 200 TCR beta chains as cytomegalovirus-associated. High specificity and sensitivity for cytomegalovirus status were reported for the classifier. An analysis was carried out later, and it reportedly showed fewer N-insertions in an Asian-associated ancestry cluster than the approximately 710-donor mean.

PCR employed 60 Vbeta and 13 Jbeta primers. Method: immunoSEQ multiplex PCR; TCRdb's copy keeps in-frame clones and lacks some. Of approximately 150,000 clones listed, 55% to 85% are singletons. This CDR3 is 16 amino acids long. Germline values: CDR1 MNHNS, CDR2 SASEGT. Trimming took off 4 bases at V and 1 base at J, with 16 bases between the two ends. Only a few counts were recorded for this clone. Its antigen is unidentified. The chain couples TRBV6-1 to TRBJ1-2; no clear D. This sequence was found in a man aged 40-49 years in good health and CMV-seronegative. Material: PBMCs. As DNA, the CDR3 is TGTGCCAGCAGTGGGGCGGGGTATAATTTTAACTATGGCTACACCTTC. This sequence encodes CASSGAGYNFNYGYTF.